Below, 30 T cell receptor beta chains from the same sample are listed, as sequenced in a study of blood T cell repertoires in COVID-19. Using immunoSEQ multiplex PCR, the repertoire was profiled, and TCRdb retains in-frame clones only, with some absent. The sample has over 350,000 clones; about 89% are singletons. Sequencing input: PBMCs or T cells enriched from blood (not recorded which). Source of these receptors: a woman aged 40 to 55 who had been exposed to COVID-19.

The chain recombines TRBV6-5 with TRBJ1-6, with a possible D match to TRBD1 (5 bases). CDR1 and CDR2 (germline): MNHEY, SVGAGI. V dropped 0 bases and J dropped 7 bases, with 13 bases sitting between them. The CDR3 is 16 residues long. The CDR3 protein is CASSYSTSGKNSPLHF. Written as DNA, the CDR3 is TGTGCCAGCAGTTACTCGACTTCAGGGAAGAATTCACCCCTCCACTTT.

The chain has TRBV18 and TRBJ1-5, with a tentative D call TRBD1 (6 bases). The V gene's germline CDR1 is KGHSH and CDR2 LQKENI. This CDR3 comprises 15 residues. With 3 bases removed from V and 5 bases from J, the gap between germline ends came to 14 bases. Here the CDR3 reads CASSPWGPGDQPQHF. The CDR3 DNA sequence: TGTGCCAGCTCACCGTGGGGGCCCGGGGATCAGCCCCAGCATTTT. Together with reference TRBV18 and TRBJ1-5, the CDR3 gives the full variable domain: NAGVMQNPRHLVRRRGQEARLRCSPMKGHSHVYWYRQLPEEGLKFMVYLQKENIIDESGMPKERFSAEFPKEGPSILRIQQVVRGDSAAYFCASSPWGPGDQPQHFGDGTRLSIL.

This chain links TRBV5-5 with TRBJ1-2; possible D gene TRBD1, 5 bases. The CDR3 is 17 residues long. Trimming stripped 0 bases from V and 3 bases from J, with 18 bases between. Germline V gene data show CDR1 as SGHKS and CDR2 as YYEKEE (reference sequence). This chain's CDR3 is CASSLGAPTQVYYGYTF. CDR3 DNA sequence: TGTGCCAGCAGCTTGGGAGCCCCCACACAGGTGTACTATGGCTACACCTTC.

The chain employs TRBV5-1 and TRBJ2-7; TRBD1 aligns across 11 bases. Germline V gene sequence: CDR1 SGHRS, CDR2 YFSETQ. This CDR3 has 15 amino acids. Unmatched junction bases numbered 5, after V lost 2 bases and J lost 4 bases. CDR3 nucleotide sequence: TGCGCCAGCAGCTTATTCCGGGACAGGGGGTACGAGCAGTACTTC. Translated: CASSLFRDRGYEQYF.

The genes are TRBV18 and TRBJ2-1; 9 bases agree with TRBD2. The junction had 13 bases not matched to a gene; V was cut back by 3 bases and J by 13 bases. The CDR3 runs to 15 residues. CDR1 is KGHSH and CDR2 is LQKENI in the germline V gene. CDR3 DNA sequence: TGTGCCAGCTCACCGCCAGGGAGTAGCGGGAGTGGACAGTTCTTC. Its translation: CASSPPGSSGSGQFF.

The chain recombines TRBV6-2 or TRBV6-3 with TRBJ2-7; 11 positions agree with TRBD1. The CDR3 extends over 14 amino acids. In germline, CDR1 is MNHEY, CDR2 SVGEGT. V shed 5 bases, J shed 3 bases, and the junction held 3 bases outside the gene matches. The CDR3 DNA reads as TGTGCCAGCAGTCGAGGGACAGGGGGCTACGAGCAGTACTTC. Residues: CASSRGTGGYEQYF.

CDR3 amino acids: CASSGPGDSPLHF. DNA for the CDR3: TGTGCCAGCAGCGGACCAGGGGACTCACCCCTCCACTTT. The chain uses TRBV5-4 and TRBJ1-6; D might be TRBD1 (6 bases). Germline V gene data show CDR1 as SGHNT and CDR2 as YYREEE (reference sequence). V lost 4 bases, J lost 10 bases, and 12 bases lay in between. This CDR3 is built from 13 residues. Variable domain in full (rest from reference TRBV5-4 and TRBJ1-6): ETGVTQSPTHLIKTRGQQVTLRCSSQSGHNTVSWYQQALGQGPQFIFQYYREEENGRGNFPPRFSGLQFPNYSSELNVNALELDDSALYLCASSGPGDSPLHFGNGTRLTVT.

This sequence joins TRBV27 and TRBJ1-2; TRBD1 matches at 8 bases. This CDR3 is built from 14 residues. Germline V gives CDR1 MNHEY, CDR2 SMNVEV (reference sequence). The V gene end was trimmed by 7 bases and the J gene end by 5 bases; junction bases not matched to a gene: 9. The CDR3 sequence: CASTPGQGPYGYTF. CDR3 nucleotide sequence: TGTGCCAGCACCCCCGGACAGGGTCCTTATGGCTACACCTTC.

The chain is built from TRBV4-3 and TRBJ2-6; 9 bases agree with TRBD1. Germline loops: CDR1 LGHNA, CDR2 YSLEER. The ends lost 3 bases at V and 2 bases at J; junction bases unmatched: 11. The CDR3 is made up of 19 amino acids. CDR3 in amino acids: CASSQYRGRVGAGANVLTF. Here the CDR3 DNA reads TGCGCCAGCAGCCAGTACAGGGGGCGCGTCGGAGCTGGGGCCAACGTCCTGACTTTC.

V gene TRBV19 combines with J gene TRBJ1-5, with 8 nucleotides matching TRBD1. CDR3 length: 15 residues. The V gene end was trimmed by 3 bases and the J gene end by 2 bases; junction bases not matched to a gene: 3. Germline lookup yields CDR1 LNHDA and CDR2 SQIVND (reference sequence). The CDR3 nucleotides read TGTGCCAGTAGTATTAAGGGACAGGGCAATCAGCCCCAGCATTTT. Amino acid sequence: CASSIKGQGNQPQHF.

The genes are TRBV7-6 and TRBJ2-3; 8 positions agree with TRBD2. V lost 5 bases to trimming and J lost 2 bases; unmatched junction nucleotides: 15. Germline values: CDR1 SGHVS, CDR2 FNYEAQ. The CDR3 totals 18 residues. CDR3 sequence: CASSPGGVGLPLTDTQYF. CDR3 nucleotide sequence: TGTGCCAGCAGCCCGGGGGGGGTGGGACTACCTCTCACAGATACGCAGTATTTT. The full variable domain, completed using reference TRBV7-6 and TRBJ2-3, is GAGVSQSPRYKVTKRGQDVALRCDPISGHVSLYWYRQALGQGPEFLTYFNYEAQQDKSGLPNDRFSAERPEGSISTLTIQRTEQRDSAMYRCASSPGGVGLPLTDTQYFGPGTRLTVL.

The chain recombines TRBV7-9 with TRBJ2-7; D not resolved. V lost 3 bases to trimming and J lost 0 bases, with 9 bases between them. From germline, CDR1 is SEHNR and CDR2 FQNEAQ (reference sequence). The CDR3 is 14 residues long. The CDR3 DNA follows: TGTGCCAGCAGCTTCGGTACCTCCTCCTACGAGCAGTACTTC. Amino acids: CASSFGTSSYEQYF. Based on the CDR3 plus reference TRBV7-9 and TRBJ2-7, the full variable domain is DTGVSQNPRHKITKRGQNVTFRCDPISEHNRLYWYRQTLGQGPEFLTYFQNEAQLEKSRLLSDRFSAERPKGSFSTLEIQRTEQGDSAMYLCASSFGTSSYEQYFGPGTRLTVT.

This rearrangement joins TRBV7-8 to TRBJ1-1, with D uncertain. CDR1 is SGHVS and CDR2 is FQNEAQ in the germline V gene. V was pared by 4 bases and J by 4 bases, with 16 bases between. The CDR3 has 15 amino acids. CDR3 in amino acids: CASSSATARGTEAFF. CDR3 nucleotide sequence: TGTGCCAGCAGCTCCGCCACCGCTCGGGGCACTGAAGCTTTCTTT. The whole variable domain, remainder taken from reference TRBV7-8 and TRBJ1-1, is GAGVSQSPRYKVAKRGQDVALRCDPISGHVSLFWYQQALGQGPEFLTYFQNEAQLDKSGLPSDRFFAERPEGSVSTLKIQRTQQEDSAVYLCASSSATARGTEAFFGQGTRLTVV.

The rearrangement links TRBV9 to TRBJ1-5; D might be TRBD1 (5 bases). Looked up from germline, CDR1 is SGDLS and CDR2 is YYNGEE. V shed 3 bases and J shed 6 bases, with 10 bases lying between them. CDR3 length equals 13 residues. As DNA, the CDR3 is TGTGCCAGCAGCGGCCAGGGCGGTCAGCCCCAGCATTTT. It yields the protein CASSGQGGQPQHF.

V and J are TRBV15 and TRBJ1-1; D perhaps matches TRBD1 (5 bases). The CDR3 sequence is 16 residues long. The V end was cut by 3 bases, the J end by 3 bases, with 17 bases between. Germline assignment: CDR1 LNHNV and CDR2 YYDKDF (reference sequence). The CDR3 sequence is CATSRGPRAGYTEAFF. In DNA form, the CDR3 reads TGTGCCACCAGCAGGGGGCCCCGGGCGGGGTACACTGAAGCTTTCTTT.

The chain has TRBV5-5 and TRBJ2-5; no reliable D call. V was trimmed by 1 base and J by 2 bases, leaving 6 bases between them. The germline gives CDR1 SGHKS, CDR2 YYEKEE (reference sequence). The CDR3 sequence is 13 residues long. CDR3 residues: CASSLPGQETQYF. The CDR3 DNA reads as TGTGCCAGCAGCTTGCCCGGGCAAGAGACCCAGTACTTC. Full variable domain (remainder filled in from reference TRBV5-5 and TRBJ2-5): DAGVTQSPTHLIKTRGQQVTLRCSPISGHKSVSWYQQVLGQGPQFIFQYYEKEERGRGNFPDRFSARQFPNYSSELNVNALLLGDSALYLCASSLPGQETQYFGPGTRLLVL.

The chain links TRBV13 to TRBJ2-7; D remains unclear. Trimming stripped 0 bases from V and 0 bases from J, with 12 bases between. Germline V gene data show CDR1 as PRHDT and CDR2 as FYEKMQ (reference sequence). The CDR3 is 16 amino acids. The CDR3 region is CASSLGQRYSSYEQYF. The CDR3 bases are TGTGCCAGCAGCTTAGGGCAGCGATATAGCTCCTACGAGCAGTACTTC.

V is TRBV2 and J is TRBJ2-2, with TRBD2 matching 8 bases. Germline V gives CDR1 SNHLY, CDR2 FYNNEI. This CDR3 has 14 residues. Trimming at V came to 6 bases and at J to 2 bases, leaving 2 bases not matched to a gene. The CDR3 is CASRAGANTGELFF. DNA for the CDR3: TGTGCCAGCAGAGCGGGGGCCAACACCGGGGAGCTGTTTTTT.

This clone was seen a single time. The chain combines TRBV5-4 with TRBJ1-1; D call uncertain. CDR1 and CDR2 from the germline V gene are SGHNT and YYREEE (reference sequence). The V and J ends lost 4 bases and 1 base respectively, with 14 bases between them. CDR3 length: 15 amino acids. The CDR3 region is CASSPVGSWNTEAFF. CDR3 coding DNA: TGTGCCAGCAGCCCCGTCGGGTCCTGGAACACTGAAGCTTTCTTT.

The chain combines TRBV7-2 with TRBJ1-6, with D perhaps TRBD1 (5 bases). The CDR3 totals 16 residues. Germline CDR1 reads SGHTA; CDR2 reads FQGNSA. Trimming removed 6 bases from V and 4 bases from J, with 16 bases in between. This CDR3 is CASSPQVSGYNSPLHF. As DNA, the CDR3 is TGTGCCAGCAGTCCACAGGTATCCGGATATAATTCACCCCTCCACTTT.

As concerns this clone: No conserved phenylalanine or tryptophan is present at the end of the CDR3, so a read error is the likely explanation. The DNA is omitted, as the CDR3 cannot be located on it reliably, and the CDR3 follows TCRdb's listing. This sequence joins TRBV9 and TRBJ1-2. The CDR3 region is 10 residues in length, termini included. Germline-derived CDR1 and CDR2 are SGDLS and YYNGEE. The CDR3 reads CASSVSPHGS.

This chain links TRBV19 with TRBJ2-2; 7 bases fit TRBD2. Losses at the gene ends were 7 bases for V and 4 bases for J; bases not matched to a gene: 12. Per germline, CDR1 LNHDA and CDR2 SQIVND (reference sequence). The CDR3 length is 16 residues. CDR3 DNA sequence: TGTGCCAGTACCATATGGGGAACTAGCGTCACCGGGGAGCTGTTTTTT. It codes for CASTIWGTSVTGELFF.

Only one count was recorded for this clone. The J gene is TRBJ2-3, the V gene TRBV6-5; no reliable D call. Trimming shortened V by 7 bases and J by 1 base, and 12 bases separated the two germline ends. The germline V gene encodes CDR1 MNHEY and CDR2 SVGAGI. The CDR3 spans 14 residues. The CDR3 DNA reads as TGTGCCAGCAAGTTGGGCTACGGCACAGATACGCAGTATTTT. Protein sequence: CASKLGYGTDTQYF.

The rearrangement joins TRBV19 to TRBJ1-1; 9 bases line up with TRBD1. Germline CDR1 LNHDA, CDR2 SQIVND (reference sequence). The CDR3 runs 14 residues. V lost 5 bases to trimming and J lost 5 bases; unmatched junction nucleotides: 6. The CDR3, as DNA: TGTGCCAGTAGTTTGAAACAGGGGGCGACTGAAGCTTTCTTT. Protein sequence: CASSLKQGATEAFF.

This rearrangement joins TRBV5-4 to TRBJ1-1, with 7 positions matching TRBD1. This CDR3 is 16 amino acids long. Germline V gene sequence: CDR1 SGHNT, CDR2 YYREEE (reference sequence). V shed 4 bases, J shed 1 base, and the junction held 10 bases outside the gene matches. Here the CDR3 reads CASSRKSGQRNTEAFF. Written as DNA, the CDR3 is TGTGCCAGCAGCCGGAAGTCGGGACAGCGGAACACTGAAGCTTTCTTT. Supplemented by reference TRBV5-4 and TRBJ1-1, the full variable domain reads ETGVTQSPTHLIKTRGQQVTLRCSSQSGHNTVSWYQQALGQGPQFIFQYYREEENGRGNFPPRFSGLQFPNYSSELNVNALELDDSALYLCASSRKSGQRNTEAFFGQGTRLTVV.

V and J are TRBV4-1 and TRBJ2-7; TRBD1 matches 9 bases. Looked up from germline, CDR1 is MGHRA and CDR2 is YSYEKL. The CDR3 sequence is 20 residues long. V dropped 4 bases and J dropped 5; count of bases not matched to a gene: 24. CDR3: CASSPRGPQGARYSVHEQYF. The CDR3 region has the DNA TGCGCCAGCAGCCCCCGTGGGCCACAGGGGGCACGGTACTCGGTGCACGAGCAGTACTTC.

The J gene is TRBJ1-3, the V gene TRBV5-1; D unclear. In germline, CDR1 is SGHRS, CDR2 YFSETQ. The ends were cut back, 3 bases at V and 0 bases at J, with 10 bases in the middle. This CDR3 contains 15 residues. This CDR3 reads CASSSEEISGNTIYF. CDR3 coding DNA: TGCGCCAGCAGCTCGGAGGAAATCTCTGGAAACACCATATATTTT.

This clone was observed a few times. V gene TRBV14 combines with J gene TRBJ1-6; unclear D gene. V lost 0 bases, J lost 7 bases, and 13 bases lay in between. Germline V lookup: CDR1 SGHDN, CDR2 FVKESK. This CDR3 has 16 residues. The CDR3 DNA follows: TGTGCCAGCAGCCAAGATTGGAGACCCCTCAATTCACCCCTCCACTTT. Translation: CASSQDWRPLNSPLHF.

The CDR3 sequence: CAWNHRDRGPNTEAFF. In DNA, the CDR3 is TGTGCCTGGAACCACCGGGACAGGGGGCCGAACACTGAAGCTTTCTTT. The chain carries TRBV30 and TRBJ1-1; 12 nucleotides align to TRBD1. V gave up 4 bases and J gave up 1 base; unmatched junction bases: 7. Germline CDR1 GTSNPN, CDR2 SVGIG (reference sequence). This CDR3 is built from 16 residues.

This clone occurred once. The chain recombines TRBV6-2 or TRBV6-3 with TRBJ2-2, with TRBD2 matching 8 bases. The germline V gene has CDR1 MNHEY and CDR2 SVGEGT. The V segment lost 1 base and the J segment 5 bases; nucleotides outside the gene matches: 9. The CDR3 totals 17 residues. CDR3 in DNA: TGTGCCAGCAGTTACTTCCGCGGGAGGCCTGGGACCGGGGAGCTGTTTTTT. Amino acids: CASSYFRGRPGTGELFF.